The 12 T cell receptor beta chains below all came from one sample that was sequenced in a study of cytotoxic CD8 clonotypes in ibrutinib-treated CLL. Clones were read by immunoSEQ multiplex PCR, and TCRdb kept only the in-frame ones, dropping some. The sample has 2,500 to 3,000 clones, approximately 78% seen once. Sequencing used PBMCs, obtained before ibrutinib treatment. All receptors come from a human donor with chronic lymphocytic leukemia.

In the case of this clone: This likely traces to a read error, being one base from a far larger clone. This sequence joins TRBV15 and TRBJ1-5; D is unclear. The V and J ends lost 4 bases and 0 bases respectively, with 10 bases between them. The CDR3 totals 15 residues. Germline V lookup: CDR1 LNHNV, CDR2 YYDKDF (reference sequence). CDR3 DNA: TGTGCCACCAGCATAGAAACAAGTAGCAATCAGCCCCAGCATTTT. Its protein product is CATSIETSSNQPQHF.

This sequence joins TRBV6-6 and TRBJ1-1; D is undetermined. Deletions cut 2 bases from V and 7 bases from J, with 11 bases between. This CDR3 has 13 residues. Germline loops: CDR1 MNHNY, CDR2 SVGAGI (reference sequence). Written as DNA, the CDR3 is TGTGCCAGCAGTTACGATCGCCGGGGTGAAGCTTTCTTT. Protein sequence: CASSYDRRGEAFF.

V is TRBV19 and J is TRBJ2-7, with 16 bases lining up with TRBD2. Per the germline V gene, CDR1 is LNHDA and CDR2 is SQIVND (reference sequence). V lost 3 bases, J lost 4 bases, and 12 bases stayed unmatched. This CDR3 is built from 19 residues. This chain's CDR3 is CASSMMQGLAGGPDYEQYF. The CDR3 DNA reads as TGTGCCAGTAGTATGATGCAGGGACTAGCGGGGGGGCCTGATTACGAGCAGTACTTC.

This chain links TRBV6-6 with TRBJ1-3; D is uncertain. This CDR3 spans 12 amino acids. Trimming took off 6 bases at V and 4 bases at J, with 7 bases between the two ends. In germline, CDR1 is MNHNY, CDR2 SVGAGI (reference sequence). The CDR3 bases are TGTGCCAGCAGCCCCCAGGGAAACACCATATATTTT. Its protein product is CASSPQGNTIYF.

With respect to this clone: The DNA is left out, because the CDR3 cannot be placed on it with certainty; the CDR3 is given as TCRdb lists it. The V call is TRBV21-1, the J call TRBJ1-3. TRBV21-1 is deemed a pseudogene. The CDR3 has 11 amino acids, counting both end residues. The CDR3 here is CAPGFAGGIYF.

The V call is TRBV19, the J call TRBJ2-7; D may match TRBD1 or TRBD2 (5 bases each). CDR3 length: 14 residues. The V gene lost 10 bases and the J gene lost 2 bases, with 18 bases spanning the gap. Germline CDR1 reads LNHDA; CDR2 reads SQIVND (reference sequence). In nucleotides, the CDR3 is TGTGCCACCCGGGACCCCCAACGGACCTACGAGCAGTACTTC. As protein: CATRDPQRTYEQYF.

The CDR3 reads CASSPAVEEQYF. CDR3 bases: TGTGCCAGCAGCCCGGCGGTGGAAGAGCAGTACTTC. The chain carries TRBV7-7 and TRBJ2-7; D is unclear. CDR1 is SSHAT and CDR2 is FNYEAQ in the germline V gene (reference sequence). The CDR3 extends over 12 amino acids. V lost 5 bases and J 7 bases, leaving 12 bases between the germline ends.

This chain links TRBV12-5 with TRBJ2-3; D uncertain. V was clipped by 0 bases and J by 0 bases, with 10 bases between them. Germline V gene lookup returns CDR1 LGHNT and CDR2 FRNRAP. There are 16 residues in the CDR3. CDR3 loop: CASGLVRFGSTDTQYF. CDR3 in DNA: TGTGCTAGTGGTTTGGTACGGTTCGGGAGCACAGATACGCAGTATTTT.

The J gene is TRBJ1-3, the V gene TRBV5-1; no clear D gene. V was pared by 6 bases and J by 0 bases, with 10 bases between. Per germline, CDR1 SGHRS and CDR2 YFSETQ. The CDR3 spans 14 residues. For the CDR3, the DNA is TGCGCCAGCACCCTCGGAGGCTCTGGAAACACCATATATTTT. It codes for CASTLGGSGNTIYF. The full variable domain, its missing parts supplied by reference TRBV5-1 and TRBJ1-3, is KAGVTQTPRYLIKTRGQQVTLSCSPISGHRSVSWYQQTPGQGLQFLFEYFSETQRNKGNFPGRFSGRQFSNSRSEMNVSTLELGDSALYLCASTLGGSGNTIYFGEGSWLTVV.

This chain joins TRBV14 and TRBJ2-1; 9 bases line up with TRBD2. CDR1 is SGHDN, CDR2 FVKESK, per germline. J lost 3 bases, V lost 0 bases, and 0 bases had no gene match. The length of the CDR3 is 15 residues. In DNA, the CDR3 is TGTGCCAGCAGCCAAGAAGCGGGAGGCTACAATGAGCAGTTCTTC. Its protein product is CASSQEAGGYNEQFF. Looking up the rest from reference TRBV14 and TRBJ2-1 gives the full variable domain: EAGVTQFPSHSVIEKGQTVTLRCDPISGHDNLYWYRRVMGKEIKFLLHFVKESKQDESGMPNNRFLAERTGGTYSTLKVQPAELEDSGVYFCASSQEAGGYNEQFFGPGTRLTVL.

The chain has TRBV7-8 and TRBJ2-7; TRBD1 matches at 8 bases. V gave up 5 bases and J gave up 5 bases; unmatched junction bases: 17. CDR1 is SGHVS, CDR2 FQNEAQ, per germline. The CDR3 loop spans 17 amino acids. CDR3 sequence reads: CASSPPGGRGRLNEQYF. CDR3 bases: TGTGCCAGCAGCCCGCCGGGTGGCAGGGGGCGGTTGAACGAGCAGTACTTC.

This clone was seen a few times. The CDR3 reads CASSLLSEETQYF. The CDR3 nucleotides are TGTGCCAGCAGTTTACTCAGTGAAGAGACCCAGTACTTC. The chain employs TRBV27 and TRBJ2-5; D uncertain. Germline values: CDR1 MNHEY, CDR2 SMNVEV (reference sequence). V lost 2 bases, J lost 3 bases, and 7 bases lay in between. The CDR3 contains 13 residues.